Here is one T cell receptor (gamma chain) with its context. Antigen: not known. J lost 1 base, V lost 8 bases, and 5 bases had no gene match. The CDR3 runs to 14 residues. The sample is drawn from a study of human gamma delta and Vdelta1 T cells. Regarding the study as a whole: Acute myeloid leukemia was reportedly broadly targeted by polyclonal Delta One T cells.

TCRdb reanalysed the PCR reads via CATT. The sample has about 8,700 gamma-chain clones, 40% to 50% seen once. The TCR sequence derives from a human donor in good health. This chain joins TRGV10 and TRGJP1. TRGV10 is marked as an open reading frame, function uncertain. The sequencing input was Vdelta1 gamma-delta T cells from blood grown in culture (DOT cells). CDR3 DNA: TGTGCTGCGTGGGTCGTTACCACTGGTTGGTTCAAGATATTT. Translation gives CAAWVVTTGWFKIF.